This T cell receptor beta chain was sequenced for a study of cytomegalovirus exposure and HLA in healthy donors. 13 Jbeta primers and 60 Vbeta primers were used for the PCR. Method: immunoSEQ multiplex PCR; TCRdb's copy keeps in-frame clones and lacks some. This repertoire includes approximately 71,000 clones. Donors sampled were nominally healthy, though unrecorded immune exposures were likely. Source material: PBMCs. The sequence was obtained from a female donor in good health and CMV-seropositive.

CDR3 sequence: CASSPRPYGYTF. The CDR3 DNA follows: TGTGCCAGCAGTCCCAGGCCTTATGGCTACACCTTC. The chain has TRBV6-1 and TRBJ1-2; D not certain. The CDR3 runs to 12 residues. The V end was cut by 5 bases, the J end by 5 bases, with 9 bases between. Per germline, CDR1 MNHNS and CDR2 SASEGT.